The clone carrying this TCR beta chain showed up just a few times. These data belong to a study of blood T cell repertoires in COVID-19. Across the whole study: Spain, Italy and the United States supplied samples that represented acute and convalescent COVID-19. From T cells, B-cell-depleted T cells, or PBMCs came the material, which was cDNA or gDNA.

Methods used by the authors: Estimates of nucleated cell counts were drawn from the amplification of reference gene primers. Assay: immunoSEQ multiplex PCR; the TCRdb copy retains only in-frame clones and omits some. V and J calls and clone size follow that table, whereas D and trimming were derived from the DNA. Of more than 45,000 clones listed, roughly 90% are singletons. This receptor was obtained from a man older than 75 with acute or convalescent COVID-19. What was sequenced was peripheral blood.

The CDR3 here is CASSRDSLSNQPQHF. The CDR3 DNA follows: TGTGCCAGCAGCCGGGACAGTCTGAGCAATCAGCCCCAGCATTTT. The chain is built from TRBV7-6 and TRBJ1-5; 7 bases align to TRBD1. CDR1 is SGHVS and CDR2 is FNYEAQ in the germline V gene. This CDR3 spans 15 amino acids. The trim removed 5 bases at V and 1 base at J, leaving 5 bases unmatched.